This entry describes one TCR beta chain. Its antigen is as yet unknown. Trimming took 3 bases from V and 4 from J, leaving 18 bases between them. The CDR3 length is 16 residues. Germline values: CDR1 SEHNR, CDR2 FQNEAQ (reference sequence). The naive CD8 fraction comprised CD45RO-negative cells positively selected for CCR7 and excluded terminally differentiated effector memory CD45RA+ cells. Libraries were prepared by immunoSEQ multiplex PCR; TCRdb keeps only in-frame clonotypes and omits some of them. The table lists millions of clones, approximately 94% of them singletons. The sample originates from a study of shared clonotypes between healthy human individuals. Study-wide points: Shared clonotypes: 4.5% to 6% naive CD4, around 3.5% naive CD8, about 2.4% memory CD4, approximately 0.37% memory CD8. Though the depth was large, rarefaction showed that sorted-subset sequencing was incomplete.

The receptor's source is a man between 18 and 29 years old in good health. Sequencing used naive CD8+ T cells sorted from blood. V is TRBV7-9 and J is TRBJ1-2; tentative D call: TRBD1 (5 bases). CDR3 in amino acids: CASSLPVGQGVYGYTF. The CDR3 DNA follows: TGTGCCAGCAGCTTGCCCGTTGGACAAGGGGTCTATGGCTACACCTTC. Combining the CDR3 with reference TRBV7-9 and TRBJ1-2 gives the whole variable domain DTGVSQNPRHKITKRGQNVTFRCDPISEHNRLYWYRQTLGQGPEFLTYFQNEAQLEKSRLLSDRFSAERPKGSFSTLEIQRTEQGDSAMYLCASSLPVGQGVYGYTFGSGTRLTVV.